This TCR beta chain was sequenced in a study of T cell repertoires in cytomegalovirus infection. Study information: Based on public TCR beta signatures, there were indications of CMV infection and of a matching HLA type. Study results and caveats: Frequencies of public TCR beta families were cumulated, and this identified carriers of CMV plus the relevant HLA. HLA-C-restricted CMV clonotypes gave the most frequent clonotype in two of eight donors.

The CDR3 sequence is 15 residues long. The V gene end was trimmed by 1 base and the J gene end by 5 bases; junction bases not matched to a gene: 5. The germline gives CDR1 LGHNA, CDR2 YSLEER. From the reads, TCRdb called clonotypes with MiXCR, one entry per CDR3 protein. Of under 800,000 distinct CDR3 sequences listed, 20% to 30% are singletons. Worth noting for this clonotype: Its specificity is unknown.

The chain links TRBV4-3 to TRBJ2-5; 9 nucleotides agree with TRBD1. This TCR derives from a human donor in good health (CMV status not recorded). Some clones in this sample may be carry-over from other donors' samples. Sequenced sample: CD8+ T cells from PBMCs. The CDR3 DNA reads as TGCGCCAGCAGCCAAGGAGGACAGGGGTGGGAGACCCAGTACTTC. Its protein product is CASSQGGQGWETQYF.